These 30 T cell receptor beta chains share one sample of origin, sequenced in a study of shared clonotypes between healthy human individuals. Profiled with immunoSEQ multiplex PCR; TCRdb holds only in-frame clones, not every one. The sample has millions of clones; more than 80% are singletons. Sequencing was done on a sample of naive CD4+ T cells sorted from blood. The subset: CD45RA+ positively selected. These receptors were collected from a man aged 18 to 29 in good health.

V is TRBV6-1 and J is TRBJ2-3; 8 bases line up with TRBD1. CDR1 and CDR2 from the germline V gene are MNHNS and SASEGT. V gave up 7 bases and J gave up 5 bases; unmatched junction bases: 11. This CDR3 contains 15 residues. The CDR3 DNA is TGTGCCAGCACTAAACCGGACAGGGCTGGAGATACGCAGTATTTT. As protein: CASTKPDRAGDTQYF.

The rearrangement uses TRBV5-6 and TRBJ1-4; D is unresolved. Germline values: CDR1 SGHDT, CDR2 YYEEEE. V lost 1 base, J lost 3 bases, and 7 bases lay in between. The CDR3 is 14 residues long. CDR3 bases: TGTGCCAGCAGCTTGCTAGGGTCTAATGAAAAACTGTTTTTT. Its protein is CASSLLGSNEKLFF. The full variable domain, with the rest looked up from reference TRBV5-6 and TRBJ1-4, is DAGVTQSPTHLIKTRGQQVTLRCSPKSGHDTVSWYQQALGQGPQFIFQYYEEEERQRGNFPDRFSGHQFPNYSSELNVNALLLGDSALYLCASSLLGSNEKLFFGSGTQLSVL.

The genes are TRBV10-2 and TRBJ1-2; D remains ambiguous. V lost 3 bases to trimming and J lost 3 bases, with 5 bases between them. CDR3 length equals 12 residues. The germline CDR1 and CDR2 sequences are WSHSY and SAAADI. The CDR3 here is CASSDRYYGYTF. DNA for the CDR3: TGCGCCAGCAGTGATAGGTACTATGGCTACACCTTC.

The chain uses TRBV30 and TRBJ1-3, with D hard to call. The CDR3 covers 15 residues. V lost 0 bases and J lost 4, with 13 bases in between. Germline V lookup: CDR1 GTSNPN, CDR2 SVGIG (reference sequence). CDR3 nucleotides: TGTGCCTGGAGTGTACTAGGGTTGGGGGGAAACACCATATATTTT. It translates to CAWSVLGLGGNTIYF.

The rearrangement links TRBV7-9 to TRBJ2-3; D uncertain. The CDR3 totals 13 residues. Germline values: CDR1 SEHNR, CDR2 FQNEAQ (reference sequence). The V end lost 5 bases, the J end lost 4 bases, and 10 bases lay between the germline ends. The CDR3 DNA sequence: TGTGCCAGCAGCCTCTCCCGGGCAGATACGCAGTATTTT. Encoded protein: CASSLSRADTQYF.

The chain carries TRBV9 and TRBJ1-2, with a possible D match to TRBD1 (5 bases). The CDR3 is 15 residues long. CDR1 SGDLS and CDR2 YYNGEE come from the germline V gene. Trimming stripped 0 bases from V and 4 bases from J, with 13 bases between. This CDR3 reads CASSVATDSPYGYTF. The DNA for the CDR3 is TGTGCCAGCAGCGTAGCGACAGACTCCCCCTATGGCTACACCTTC.

CDR3: CASSLTGWKETQYF. The CDR3, as DNA: TGTGCCAGCTCCCTGACAGGGTGGAAAGAGACCCAGTACTTC. The rearrangement joins TRBV18 to TRBJ2-5; 7 bases align to TRBD1. Germline V gene data show CDR1 as KGHSH and CDR2 as LQKENI. This CDR3 spans 14 amino acids. The V gene end was trimmed by 6 bases and the J gene end by 3 bases; junction bases not matched to a gene: 7.

The chain has TRBV28 and TRBJ2-7; TRBD2 might be the D (6 bases). V dropped 8 bases and J dropped 2 bases, with 19 bases sitting between them. Germline V gene data show CDR1 as MDHEN and CDR2 as SYDVKM. The CDR3 is 15 amino acids. In DNA, the CDR3 is TGTGCCAGCGGTGCTAGCGTTTCGAGACCCTACGAGCAGTACTTC. The encoded protein is CASGASVSRPYEQYF.

This clone has a single count. The chain couples TRBV5-4 to TRBJ1-2, with 7 bases identical to TRBD1. V was pared by 5 bases and J by 4 bases, with 8 bases of the junction left unmatched. CDR3 size: 14 residues. CDR1 and CDR2 (germline): SGHNT, YYREEE (reference sequence). The CDR3 here is CASSYRQGSYGYTF. CDR3 DNA: TGTGCCAGCAGTTATCGACAGGGAAGCTATGGCTACACCTTC.

This chain joins TRBV7-3 and TRBJ2-7; 9 bases map to TRBD1. CDR1 is SGHTA and CDR2 is FQGTGA in the germline V gene. The ends lost 5 bases at V and 2 bases at J; junction bases unmatched: 4. The CDR3 spans 14 residues. Written as DNA, the CDR3 is TGTGCCAGCAGCGCTGACAGGGGGGCCTACGAGCAGTACTTC. Translated: CASSADRGAYEQYF.

This chain links TRBV5-1 with TRBJ2-1, with 9 bases fitting TRBD2. Germline lookup yields CDR1 SGHRS and CDR2 YFSETQ. CDR3 length: 15 amino acids. V gave up 0 bases and J gave up 7 bases; unmatched junction bases: 5. CDR3 sequence: CASSLVSSGVNEQFF. Here the CDR3 DNA reads TGCGCCAGCAGCTTGGTGTCTAGCGGGGTGAATGAGCAGTTCTTC.

The chain carries TRBV4-1 and TRBJ1-2; D remains ambiguous. The germline gives CDR1 MGHRA, CDR2 YSYEKL. Trimming shortened V by 1 base and J by 0 bases, and 3 bases separated the two germline ends. The CDR3 length is 13 residues. CDR3 residues: CASSQATNYGYTF. CDR3 coding DNA: TGCGCCAGCAGCCAAGCGACTAACTATGGCTACACCTTC.

The gene calls are TRBV5-1 and TRBJ2-7; possibly TRBD2 for D (5 bases). The CDR3 is 15 amino acids. Trimming removed 2 bases at V and 5 bases at J, with 17 bases between. CDR1 and CDR2 (germline): SGHRS, YFSETQ. The CDR3 DNA sequence: TGCGCCAGCAGCTTAAATCTACTAGAGGGCCACGAGCAGTACTTC. Its translation is CASSLNLLEGHEQYF.

The chain couples TRBV6-5 to TRBJ2-7, with D perhaps TRBD1 or TRBD2 (5 bases each). The CDR3 has 15 residues. The germline V gene has CDR1 MNHEY and CDR2 SVGAGI. Trimming took 0 bases from V and 6 from J, leaving 15 bases between them. The DNA of the CDR3 is TGTGCCAGCAGTTACTCGAGTCGAGGGGTGGGCGAGCAGTACTTC. Its protein is CASSYSSRGVGEQYF.

The rearrangement links TRBV4-3 to TRBJ1-6; 9 positions agree with TRBD1. Germline values: CDR1 LGHNA, CDR2 YSLEER. Trimming took 0 bases from V and 9 from J; bases not matched to a gene: 6. The CDR3 runs to 16 residues. This CDR3 is CASSQDALDRGSPLHF. The CDR3 DNA is TGCGCCAGCAGCCAAGATGCGCTGGACAGGGGTTCACCCCTCCACTTT.

The chain is built from TRBV6-1 and TRBJ1-5; D gene uncertain. Germline V CDR1 and CDR2: MNHNS, SASEGT. V gave up 8 bases and J gave up 1 base, with 9 bases separating them. The CDR3 totals 13 residues. CDR3 residues: CASQVTSNQPQHF. The CDR3 coding sequence is TGTGCCAGCCAGGTCACCAGCAATCAGCCCCAGCATTTT.

The chain combines TRBV5-1 with TRBJ1-4; no reliable D call. Germline CDR1 and CDR2: SGHRS and YFSETQ. With 2 bases removed from V and 0 bases from J, the gap between germline ends came to 14 bases. The CDR3 covers 17 residues. CDR3 protein: CASSLTVGAPTNEKLFF. CDR3 DNA: TGCGCCAGCAGCTTAACAGTAGGAGCTCCAACTAATGAAAAACTGTTTTTT.

The genes are TRBV7-2 and TRBJ2-1; D is undetermined. Trimming removed 7 bases at V and 3 bases at J, with 10 bases between. This CDR3 is 13 amino acids long. Per germline, CDR1 SGHTA and CDR2 FQGNSA. CDR3 amino acids: CASNRANYNEQFF. The CDR3 DNA is TGTGCCAGCAACCGGGCAAACTACAATGAGCAGTTCTTC.

This clone appeared once. This sequence joins TRBV5-4 and TRBJ1-2, with 9 bases fitting TRBD1. V was clipped by 4 bases and J by 3 bases; unmatched bases: 7. This CDR3 is built from 15 residues. CDR1 and CDR2 (germline): SGHNT, YYREEE (reference sequence). The CDR3 sequence is CASSPDRGMYYGYTF. CDR3 coding DNA: TGTGCCAGCAGCCCAGACAGGGGGATGTACTATGGCTACACCTTC.

This chain connects TRBV11-2 to TRBJ2-7, with D perhaps matching TRBD1 or TRBD2 (5 bases each). Germline V CDR1 and CDR2: SGHAT, FQNNGV. Trimming shortened V by 0 bases and J by 0 bases, and 9 bases separated the two germline ends. The CDR3 covers 15 residues. CDR3 bases: TGTGCCAGCAGCTTAGATCCCGGGACCTCCTACGAGCAGTACTTC. Translating gives CASSLDPGTSYEQYF.

The genes are TRBV7-9 and TRBJ2-7; D is unresolved. Trimming cost V 5 bases and J 4 bases, with 15 bases left between them. Germline values: CDR1 SEHNR, CDR2 FQNEAQ (reference sequence). This CDR3 is 14 amino acids long. This chain's CDR3 is CASSAPQTDYEQYF. CDR3 nucleotides: TGTGCCAGCAGCGCGCCACAGACCGATTACGAGCAGTACTTC.

V usage is TRBV10-3 and J usage is TRBJ1-2; TRBD1 aligns across 10 bases. CDR1 is ENHRY, CDR2 SYGVKD, per germline. The CDR3 is made up of 17 amino acids. The junction had 7 bases not matched to a gene; V was cut back by 3 bases and J by 0 bases. CDR3 sequence (DNA): TGTGCCATCAGTGACTTGCTTGGACAGGGGGCTAACTATGGCTACACCTTC. Protein: CAISDLLGQGANYGYTF.

CDR3 residues: CASSLNSVGFTDTQYF. CDR3 DNA: TGTGCCAGCAGCTTAAATTCTGTGGGGTTCACAGATACGCAGTATTTT. The V and J genes are TRBV7-9 and TRBJ2-3, with D unclear. Germline lookup yields CDR1 SEHNR and CDR2 FQNEAQ (reference sequence). V lost 2 bases, J lost 2 bases, and 14 bases lay in between. This CDR3 is 16 amino acids long.

This chain connects TRBV11-2 to TRBJ2-5, with 11 bases aligning to TRBD2. The CDR3 is 15 amino acids. J was trimmed by 4 bases and V by 4 bases; bases with no gene match: 5. Germline V gene lookup returns CDR1 SGHAT and CDR2 FQNNGV. CDR3 sequence (DNA): TGTGCCAGCAGCTCGCCGGGACTAGCGGCAGAGACCCAGTACTTC. This translates into CASSSPGLAAETQYF.

This chain connects TRBV10-1 to TRBJ2-5; TRBD2 aligns across 9 bases. Germline V CDR1 and CDR2: WNHNN, SYGVQD (reference sequence). The ends lost 4 bases at V and 2 bases at J; junction bases unmatched: 8. This CDR3 is built from 16 residues. The CDR3 region is CASSGSGGLAQETQYF. The CDR3 bases are TGCGCCAGCAGTGGCTCAGGTGGACTAGCGCAAGAGACCCAGTACTTC.

With regard to this clone: The identical CDR3 is also encoded by other nucleotide sequences in the sample. The genes are TRBV6-1 and TRBJ1-2, with TRBD1 as a possible D gene (5 bases). Germline CDR1 and CDR2: MNHNS and SASEGT. The CDR3 totals 13 residues. Trimming took 2 bases from V and 4 from J, leaving 8 bases between them. For the CDR3, the DNA is TGTGCCAGCAGTGAACCAGGGCCCTATGGCTACACCTTC. Translation gives CASSEPGPYGYTF.

The V call is TRBV9, the J call TRBJ2-3, with D maybe TRBD2 (6 bases). CDR3 length: 15 residues. Germline CDR1 SGDLS, CDR2 YYNGEE. Deletions cut 0 bases from V and 2 bases from J, with 10 bases between. This CDR3 reads CASSVVSGATDTQYF. CDR3 DNA sequence: TGTGCCAGCAGCGTAGTATCGGGAGCCACAGATACGCAGTATTTT.

The chain carries TRBV7-9 and TRBJ2-5; 9 nucleotides agree with TRBD2. Germline assignment: CDR1 SEHNR and CDR2 FQNEAQ (reference sequence). V trimming: 10 bases; J trimming: 2 bases; junction bases outside the gene matches: 5. This CDR3 is 13 amino acids long. CDR3 DNA sequence: TGTGCCAAGACTAGCGGCGATCAAGAGACCCAGTACTTC. Its translation: CAKTSGDQETQYF.

This clone was seen only once. The identical CDR3 is also encoded by other nucleotide sequences in the sample. The rearrangement links TRBV5-4 to TRBJ2-2; unclear D gene. CDR1 is SGHNT, CDR2 YYREEE, per germline (reference sequence). The CDR3 runs 11 residues. Trimming left V 2 bases short and J 6 bases short, with 2 bases between. CDR3 sequence: CASSFSGELFF. The CDR3 DNA follows: TGTGCCAGCAGCTTCTCCGGGGAGCTGTTTTTT. The full variable domain, rest sourced from reference TRBV5-4 and TRBJ2-2, is ETGVTQSPTHLIKTRGQQVTLRCSSQSGHNTVSWYQQALGQGPQFIFQYYREEENGRGNFPPRFSGLQFPNYSSELNVNALELDDSALYLCASSFSGELFFGEGSRLTVL.

The chain links TRBV7-2 to TRBJ1-5, with 8 bases identical to TRBD1. The CDR3 runs to 16 residues. The V gene end was trimmed by 1 base and the J gene end by 5 bases; junction bases not matched to a gene: 7. Germline loops: CDR1 SGHTA, CDR2 FQGNSA. The CDR3 region has the DNA TGTGCCAGCAGCTTAGTGGCAGGGGGCGCCTATCAGCCCCAGCATTTT. Translating it yields CASSLVAGGAYQPQHF.